The clone carrying this TCR beta chain was seen only a few times. These data belong to a study of spatial heterogeneity in lung cancer. CDR1 SGDLS and CDR2 YYNGEE come from the germline V gene. Trimming removed 3 bases from V and 1 base from J; junction bases left unmatched: 3. The CDR3 consists of 16 residues. The study tagged each TCR cDNA molecule with a unique molecular identifier. A single record per CDR3 protein comes from TCRdb applying MiXCR to the 5' RACE reads. The table has roughly 11,000 distinct CDR3 sequences, 3.7% seen once; the top ten hold less than 65%. Regarding time point: sample taken at primary tumor resection. There were roughly 72 donors, all of them untreated patients with early-stage non-small cell lung cancer. Extraction of whole RNA from tumor, nontumor lung or frozen PBMC preceded unsorted sequencing.

The V gene is TRBV9, the J gene TRBJ2-3; 12 bases are a match to TRBD2. The sequences come from PBMCs, collected at surgery. This receptor was obtained from a female donor with early-stage non-small cell lung cancer. The CDR3 sequence is CASSALAGGGTDTQYF. CDR3 bases: TGTGCCAGCAGCGCCCTAGCGGGAGGGGGCACAGATACGCAGTATTTT.